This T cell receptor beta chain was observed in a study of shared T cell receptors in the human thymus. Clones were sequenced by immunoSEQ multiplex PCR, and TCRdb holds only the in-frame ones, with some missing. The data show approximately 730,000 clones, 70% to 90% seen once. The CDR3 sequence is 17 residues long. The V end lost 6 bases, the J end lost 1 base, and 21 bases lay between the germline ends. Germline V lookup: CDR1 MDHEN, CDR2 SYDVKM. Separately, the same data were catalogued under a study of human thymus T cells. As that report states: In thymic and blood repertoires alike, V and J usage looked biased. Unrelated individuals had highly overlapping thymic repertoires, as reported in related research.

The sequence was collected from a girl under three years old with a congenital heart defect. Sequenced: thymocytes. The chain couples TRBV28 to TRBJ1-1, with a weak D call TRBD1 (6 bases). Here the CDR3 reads CASRLSRGLGKNTEAFF. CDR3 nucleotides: TGTGCCAGCAGACTATCCAGGGGTTTGGGAAAGAACACTGAAGCTTTCTTT.